This T cell receptor beta chain came from a study of shared clonotypes between healthy human individuals. General study findings and limits: Although depth was large, rarefaction showed that sequencing of the sorted subsets was incomplete. Non-shared clonotypes were found to have lower generation probabilities than the clonotypes that were shared by all four of the sorted-subset donors. Naive CD4 clonotypes were shared across several donors at about 5%.

Profiling relied on immunoSEQ multiplex PCR, and the TCRdb table lists in-frame clones only, not all of them. The profile shows roughly 1,000,000 clones, around 78% of them singletons. This clone has ten or more counts. Its antigen is undetermined. The CDR3 extends over 16 amino acids. The source material was memory CD4+ T cells from PBMCs. Regarding subset: CD45RA-negative fraction. The gene calls are TRBV21-1 and TRBJ2-7; the table's D call, TRBD2, was not checked against the DNA. TRBV21-1 represents a pseudogene. This sequence was found in a man younger than 35 in good health. Some clones in this sample may be carry-over from other donors' samples. CDR3 protein: CASSPGRGGDFYEQYF. The CDR3 DNA reads as TGTGCCAGCAGCCCCGGTCGCGGGGGAGACTTTTACGAGCAGTACTTC.